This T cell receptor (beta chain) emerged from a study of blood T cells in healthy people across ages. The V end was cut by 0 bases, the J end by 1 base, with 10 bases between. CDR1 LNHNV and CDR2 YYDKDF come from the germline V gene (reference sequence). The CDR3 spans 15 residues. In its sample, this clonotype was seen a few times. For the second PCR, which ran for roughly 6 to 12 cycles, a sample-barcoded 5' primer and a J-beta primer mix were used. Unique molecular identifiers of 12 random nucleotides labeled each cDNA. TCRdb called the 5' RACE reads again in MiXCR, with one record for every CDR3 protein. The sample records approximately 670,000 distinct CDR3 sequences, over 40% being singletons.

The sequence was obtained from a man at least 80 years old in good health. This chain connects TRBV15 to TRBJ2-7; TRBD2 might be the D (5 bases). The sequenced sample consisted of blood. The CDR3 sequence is CATSRDQGGSYEQYF. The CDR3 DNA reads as TGTGCCACCAGCAGAGATCAAGGAGGTTCCTACGAGCAGTACTTC. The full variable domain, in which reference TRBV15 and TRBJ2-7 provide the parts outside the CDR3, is DAMVIQNPRYQVTQFGKPVTLSCSQTLNHNVMYWYQQKSSQAPKLLFHYYDKDFNNEADTPDNFQSRRPNTSFCFLDIRSPGLGDTAMYLCATSRDQGGSYEQYFGPGTRLTVT.